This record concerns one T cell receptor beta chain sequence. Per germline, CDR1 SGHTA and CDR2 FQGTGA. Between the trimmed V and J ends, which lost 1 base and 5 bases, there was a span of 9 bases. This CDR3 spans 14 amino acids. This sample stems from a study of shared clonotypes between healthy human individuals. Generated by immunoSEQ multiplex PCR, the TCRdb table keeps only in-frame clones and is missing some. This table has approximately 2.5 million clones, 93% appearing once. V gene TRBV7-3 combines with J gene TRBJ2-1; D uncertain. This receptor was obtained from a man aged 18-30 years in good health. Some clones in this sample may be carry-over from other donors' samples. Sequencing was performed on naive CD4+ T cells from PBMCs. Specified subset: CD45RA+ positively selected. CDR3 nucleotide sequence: TGTGCCAGCAGCTTAATAATAAACAACAATGAGCAGTTCTTC. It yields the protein CASSLIINNNEQFF.